Here is one T cell receptor beta chain with its context. At one end, the junction sequence differs from germline, possibly due to a read error. Alongside blood RNA obtained from unsorted whole blood, germline DNA was also extracted. CDR3 length: 15 residues. Germline CDR1 reads SGHAT; CDR2 reads FQDESV (reference sequence). This record comes from a study of tumor-infiltrating lymphocytes in primary liver carcinoma. Study summary: The five patients, who were men and women, ranged in age from 30 to 69 years.

Reverse transcription of roughly 470 ng total RNA with a constant-region primer produced TCR beta cDNA. ARM-PCR was slightly modified, and three nested multiplex PCR rounds with it gave rise to the TCR beta libraries. The opening two PCR rounds, approximately 10 cycles each, paired TRBV1-TRBV30 forward primers with a C-beta reverse primer. In TCRdb, the multiplex PCR reads were re-called with MiXCR into one record per CDR3 protein. The data show roughly 180,000 distinct CDR3 sequences, over 45% seen once. This sequence was found in a man aged 40-55 years with primary liver carcinoma and hepatitis B virus infection. Sequences were obtained from peripheral blood. V gene TRBV11-1 combines with J gene TRBJ1-2, with TRBD1 as a possible D gene (5 bases). The CDR3 is CASSLVGPARRGYTF. The CDR3 nucleotides read TGTGCCAGTAGCTTAGTGGGACCGGCGAGGCGTGGCTACACCTTC.